These 4 T cell receptor beta chains came from one sample sequenced in a study of radiotherapy plus CTLA-4 blockade in lung cancer. The table came from immunoSEQ multiplex PCR; TCRdb's copy has only in-frame clones and leaves some out. The sample records 39,000 or so clones, about 73% being singletons. The sequencing here drew on peripheral blood, taken from a patient treated with radiotherapy plus ipilimumab. The source of these receptors is a human donor with non-small cell lung cancer who had stable disease on radiotherapy plus ipilimumab.

This sequence joins TRBV5-1 and TRBJ1-1, with 10 bases matching TRBD1. CDR3 length equals 14 residues. V lost 4 bases and J lost 5; bases outside the gene matches: 5. Germline V gene lookup returns CDR1 SGHRS and CDR2 YFSETQ. The CDR3 sequence: CASSGTGVVTEAFF. The CDR3 nucleotides read TGCGCCAGCAGCGGGACAGGGGTTGTTACTGAAGCTTTCTTT.

This clone was recorded a few times. This sequence joins TRBV11-2 and TRBJ2-3; D is undetermined. The CDR3 runs to 14 residues. Germline lookup yields CDR1 SGHAT and CDR2 FQNNGV. Between the trimmed V and J ends, which lost 4 bases and 0 bases, there was a span of 8 bases. The DNA for the CDR3 is TGTGCCAGCAGCTCCCTGCCAAGCACAGATACGCAGTATTTT. Its translation: CASSSLPSTDTQYF.

This clone was seen a few times. V is TRBV5-8 and J is TRBJ1-2; 8 nucleotides match TRBD1. Germline V gene data show CDR1 as SGHTS and CDR2 as YDEGEE. The CDR3 sequence is 14 residues long. The trim removed 3 bases at V and 4 bases at J, leaving 5 bases unmatched. For the CDR3, the DNA is TGTGCCAGCAGCTCGACAGGGGTTATCTATGGCTACACCTTC. Translating gives CASSSTGVIYGYTF.

V and J are TRBV5-6 and TRBJ1-2; possible D gene TRBD1, 6 bases. The germline CDR1 and CDR2 sequences are SGHDT and YYEEEE. The CDR3 has 15 amino acids. Trimming shortened V by 4 bases and J by 6 bases, and 19 bases separated the two germline ends. CDR3 residues: CASSRWGTTADGYTF. The CDR3 DNA sequence: TGTGCCAGCAGCCGTTGGGGGACAACAGCGGATGGCTACACCTTC.